The next 13 T cell receptor beta chains were all read from a single sample in a study of Ad26.COV2.S vaccination and SARS-CoV-2 variants. Profiling relied on immunoSEQ multiplex PCR, and the TCRdb table lists in-frame clones only, not all of them. The sample yields a few hundred thousand clones, about 90% seen once. As for treatment: some 20 received Ad26.COV2.S at low or high dose, single or two shots; about 5 received placebo; per-sample allocation not given. At day 63 after the first vaccine or placebo injection, samples were drawn. The specimen was peripheral blood, collected in a trial of Ad26.COV2.S vaccine versus placebo. These receptors all come from a person between 18 and 65 years old who received the Ad26.COV2.S COVID-19 vaccine or a placebo.

The genes are TRBV5-1 and TRBJ2-3, with a weak D call TRBD2 (5 bases). The CDR3 is 15 amino acids. CDR1 SGHRS and CDR2 YFSETQ come from the germline V gene. V was pared by 7 bases and J by 1 base, with 16 bases between. DNA for the CDR3: TGCGCCAGCGAGGCGGGCGCGGCCCGCACAGATACGCAGTATTTT. It codes for CASEAGAARTDTQYF.

The V call is TRBV21-1, the J call TRBJ2-1; TRBD2, as called in the table, went unchecked against the DNA. TRBV21-1 counts as a pseudogene. CDR3 length equals 15 residues. The CDR3 bases are TGTGCCAGCAGCTTACTAGCGGGATGCTACTTGCGGCAGTTCTTC. As protein: CASSLLAGCYLRQFF.

The chain links TRBV7-2 to TRBJ2-2; TRBD1 aligns across 8 bases. The CDR3 is made up of 15 amino acids. V dropped 6 bases and J dropped 4; count of bases not matched to a gene: 7. Looked up from germline, CDR1 is SGHTA and CDR2 is FQGNSA. The CDR3 DNA reads TGTGCCAGCAGACAGACAGGGGCCTTCACCGGGGAGCTGTTTTTT. It translates to CASRQTGAFTGELFF. The whole variable domain, filled in from reference TRBV7-2 and TRBJ2-2, reads GAGVSQSPSNKVTEKGKDVELRCDPISGHTALYWYRQSLGQGLEFLIYFQGNSAPDKSGLPSDRFSAERTGGSVSTLTIQRTQQEDSAVYLCASRQTGAFTGELFFGEGSRLTVL.

This clone is a singleton in its sample. The V and J genes are TRBV7-8 and TRBJ1-5, with 8 bases identical to TRBD1. This CDR3 region has 14 residues. The junction had 6 bases not matched to a gene; V was cut back by 5 bases and J by 6 bases. Germline lookup yields CDR1 SGHVS and CDR2 FQNEAQ. CDR3 amino acids: CASSRTGGVQPQHF. The CDR3, as DNA: TGTGCCAGCAGCCGAACAGGGGGAGTTCAGCCCCAGCATTTT.

The chain combines TRBV23-1 with TRBJ2-2, with 7 bases identical to TRBD2. TRBV23-1 is placed among ORFs of uncertain function. V trimming: 8 bases; J trimming: 4 bases; junction bases outside the gene matches: 22. This CDR3 contains 19 residues. Written as DNA, the CDR3 is TGCGCCAGCGGGGGGGGTGTCCCAACGACGGAGGTAGCCACCGGGGAGCTGTTTTTT. Residues: CASGGGVPTTEVATGELFF.

This sequence joins TRBV10-3 and TRBJ1-2; 9 nucleotides line up with TRBD1. There are 16 residues in the CDR3. Germline CDR1 and CDR2: ENHRY and SYGVKD. V lost 8 bases and J lost 6; bases outside the gene matches: 16. The CDR3 nucleotides are TGTGCCATCCCGCGGCGGGAACAGGGGGCGGTCAATGGCTACACCTTC. This gives the protein CAIPRREQGAVNGYTF.

This chain links TRBV19 with TRBJ2-3; TRBD2 matches at 7 bases. The length of the CDR3 is 15 residues. The V gene end was trimmed by 4 bases and the J gene end by 4 bases; junction bases not matched to a gene: 8. The germline gives CDR1 LNHDA, CDR2 SQIVND (reference sequence). The CDR3 DNA follows: TGTGCCAGTAGTACAGGGCGGGGAGGGTCAGATACGCAGTATTTT. Its translation is CASSTGRGGSDTQYF. The entire variable domain, with the rest obtained from reference TRBV19 and TRBJ2-3, is as follows: DGGITQSPKYLFRKEGQNVTLSCEQNLNHDAMYWYRQDPGQGLRLIYYSQIVNDFQKGDIAEGYSVSREKKESFPLTVTSAQKNPTAFYLCASSTGRGGSDTQYFGPGTRLTVL.

V is TRBV18 and J is TRBJ1-4; D is unresolved. This CDR3 is 14 amino acids long. The V end was cut by 2 bases, the J end by 4 bases, with 8 bases between. Germline CDR1 is KGHSH and CDR2 is LQKENI. This CDR3 reads CASSPGSVNEKLFF. For the CDR3, the DNA is TGTGCCAGCTCACCAGGGAGTGTTAATGAAAAACTGTTTTTT.

The genes are TRBV14 and TRBJ1-4; D is unresolved. Between the trimmed V and J ends, which lost 4 bases and 5 bases, there was a span of 14 bases. Germline CDR1 SGHDN, CDR2 FVKESK. The CDR3 sequence is 15 residues long. CDR3 bases: TGTGCCAGCAGCCCCCTTGGAGCCTCAAATGAAAAACTGTTTTTT. Translating it yields CASSPLGASNEKLFF. Full variable domain (outside the CDR3, taken from reference TRBV14 and TRBJ1-4): EAGVTQFPSHSVIEKGQTVTLRCDPISGHDNLYWYRRVMGKEIKFLLHFVKESKQDESGMPNNRFLAERTGGTYSTLKVQPAELEDSGVYFCASSPLGASNEKLFFGSGTQLSVL.

CDR3 in amino acids: CATSRDPGSGAYEQYF. The CDR3, as DNA: TGTGCCACCAGCAGAGATCCCGGGAGCGGAGCCTACGAGCAGTACTTC. The J gene is TRBJ2-7, the V gene TRBV15; the D gene is possibly TRBD2 (6 bases). The CDR3 runs to 16 residues. Germline loops: CDR1 LNHNV, CDR2 YYDKDF (reference sequence). Trimming removed 0 bases at V and 2 bases at J, with 14 bases between. The whole variable domain, filled in from reference TRBV15 and TRBJ2-7, reads DAMVIQNPRYQVTQFGKPVTLSCSQTLNHNVMYWYQQKSSQAPKLLFHYYDKDFNNEADTPDNFQSRRPNTSFCFLDIRSPGLGDTAMYLCATSRDPGSGAYEQYFGPGTRLTVT.

The V gene is TRBV29-1, the J gene TRBJ1-4, with a weak D call TRBD1 (6 bases). The V end lost 7 bases, the J end lost 5 bases, and 17 bases lay between the germline ends. The CDR3 runs to 14 residues. Germline CDR1 reads SQVTM; CDR2 reads ANQGSEA. CDR3 nucleotide sequence: TGCAGCGCCGGGGGCCAGGGAGGGAATGAAAAACTGTTTTTT. The encoded protein is CSAGGQGGNEKLFF.

The chain links TRBV19 to TRBJ2-2; D is perhaps TRBD2 (6 bases). Germline V CDR1 and CDR2: LNHDA, SQIVND (reference sequence). The V and J ends lost 6 bases and 10 bases respectively, with 15 bases between them. This CDR3 contains 13 residues. This chain's CDR3 is CASRGTGYEELFF. The CDR3 bases are TGTGCCAGTAGGGGGACTGGTTATGAGGAGCTGTTTTTT.

This chain uses TRBV11-2 with TRBJ2-1; D is unclear. Germline CDR1 and CDR2: SGHAT and FQNNGV. The CDR3 runs 14 residues. The V gene lost 5 bases and the J gene lost 4 bases, with 12 bases spanning the gap. In nucleotides, the CDR3 is TGTGCCAGCAGCCCCCTAACTCGATACAATGAGCAGTTCTTC. This sequence encodes CASSPLTRYNEQFF.